Listed here are 27 T cell receptor beta chains from one sample, sequenced in a study of T cells in Graves' hyperthyroidism and ophthalmopathy. Amplification targeted TCR beta CDR3 regions from RNA transcripts. RT-PCR in the first round (using the HTBI primer set) targeted the TCR CDR3. TCRdb analysed the multiplex PCR reads with MiXCR anew, one entry per CDR3 protein. The table lists roughly 300,000 distinct CDR3 sequences, around 20% of them singletons. Sample: blood. The receptors come from a woman aged 50 to 60 with Graves' hyperthyroidism.

The chain couples TRBV12-3 or TRBV12-4 to TRBJ1-2; 9 bases map to TRBD1. V was clipped by 3 bases and J by 8 bases; unmatched bases: 4. CDR3 size: 13 residues. The CDR3: CASSFGTGKGYTF. The CDR3 nucleotides read TGTGCCAGCAGTTTTGGGACAGGGAAGGGCTACACCTTC.

The genes are TRBV11-3 and TRBJ2-7; TRBD2 matches at 7 bases. V shed 4 bases, J shed 4 bases, and the junction held 4 bases outside the gene matches. The CDR3 totals 13 residues. Per germline, CDR1 SGHNT and CDR2 YENEEA. CDR3 sequence: CASSSSGKYEQYF. CDR3 DNA sequence: TGTGCCAGCAGCTCCAGCGGGAAGTACGAGCAGTACTTC.

The chain recombines TRBV28 with TRBJ2-2; D gene unclear. This CDR3 region has 14 residues. CDR1 is MDHEN and CDR2 is SYDVKM in the germline V gene. Trimming stripped 7 bases from V and 1 base from J, with 10 bases between. The CDR3 loop reads CASILAGNTGELFF. Written as DNA, the CDR3 is TGTGCCAGCATCCTCGCAGGGAACACCGGGGAGCTGTTTTTT.

This clonotype showed up just a few times. Likely a read error: the CDR3 ends without its conserved phenylalanine or tryptophan. The chain joins TRBV4-1 to TRBJ1-5, with 9 positions matching TRBD1. This CDR3 region has 15 residues. Trimming cost V 4 bases and J 2 bases; bases outside gene matches: 3. Germline loops: CDR1 MGHRA, CDR2 YSYEKL. CDR3 residues: CASSPRTGGNQPQHS. Written as DNA, the CDR3 is TGCGCCAGCAGCCCTAGGACAGGGGGCAATCAGCCCCAGCATTCT.

This clonotype has at least ten counts. The chain links TRBV18 to TRBJ2-2, with TRBD2 identical over 7 bases. The CDR3 sequence is 16 residues long. The germline gives CDR1 KGHSH, CDR2 LQKENI. J gave up 0 bases and V 5 bases, and 6 bases lay outside the gene matches. CDR3 nucleotides: TGTGCCAGCTCATCTCTACTAGCGACGAACACCGGGGAGCTGTTTTTT. Protein: CASSSLLATNTGELFF. The variable domain in full, with the rest retrieved from reference TRBV18 and TRBJ2-2, is NAGVMQNPRHLVRRRGQEARLRCSPMKGHSHVYWYRQLPEEGLKFMVYLQKENIIDESGMPKERFSAEFPKEGPSILRIQQVVRGDSAAYFCASSSLLATNTGELFFGEGSRLTVL.

On this clonotype itself: Since a much larger clone is just one base distant, this may be a read error. The chain couples TRBV28 to TRBJ1-4, with D perhaps matching TRBD1 (6 bases). Germline CDR1 is MDHEN and CDR2 is SYDVKM. The length of the CDR3 is 16 residues. The DNA for the CDR3 is TGTGCCAGCGGTTTGGGTCTACGGGGGCGCCCTGAAAAACTGTTTTTT. Its translation is CASGLGLRGRPEKLFF.

This clonotype was found many times. This chain links TRBV11-1 with TRBJ2-7; D may be TRBD2 (6 bases). Germline V lookup: CDR1 SGHAT, CDR2 FQDESV (reference sequence). V lost 5 bases to trimming and J lost 3 bases, with 17 bases between them. This CDR3 is built from 15 residues. CDR3 nucleotide sequence: TGTGCCAGCAGCGCCGAAACCGGGACTCTCTACGAGCAGTACTTC. Its translation is CASSAETGTLYEQYF.

As DNA, the CDR3 is TGCGCCAGCAGCACAAGACATGAGGAGACCCAGTACTTC. This translates into CASSTRHEETQYF. The V and J genes are TRBV5-1 and TRBJ2-5; D gene uncertain. Looked up from germline, CDR1 is SGHRS and CDR2 is YFSETQ. This CDR3 spans 13 amino acids. V gave up 4 bases and J gave up 5 bases, with 12 bases separating them. Filled out from reference TRBV5-1 and TRBJ2-5, the complete variable domain reads KAGVTQTPRYLIKTRGQQVTLSCSPISGHRSVSWYQQTPGQGLQFLFEYFSETQRNKGNFPGRFSGRQFSNSRSEMNVSTLELGDSALYLCASSTRHEETQYFGPGTRLLVL.

Comment on this clonotype: At one boundary the junction diverges from the germline segment, which might be a read error. The rearrangement joins TRBV20-1 to TRBJ2-7; 9 positions match TRBD2. The length of the CDR3 is 15 residues. Germline V gives CDR1 DFQATT, CDR2 SNEGSKA (reference sequence). The CDR3 protein is CSARGASGVAYEQYF. CDR3 coding DNA: TGCAGCGCTAGAGGAGCTAGCGGGGTTGCCTACGAGCAGTACTTC.

At least ten counts were recorded for this clonotype. V usage is TRBV2 and J usage is TRBJ2-3, with no clear D. Per germline, CDR1 SNHLY and CDR2 FYNNEI. V lost 2 bases, J lost 6 bases, and 12 bases lay in between. The CDR3 totals 14 residues. The chain's CDR3 is CASSENPRADTQYF. CDR3 DNA sequence: TGTGCCAGCAGTGAAAATCCCCGGGCCGATACGCAGTATTTT.

The CDR3 DNA reads as TGTGCCAGCAGCCGTTACCGGGACCCCGAAAGCGGCTATGGCTACACCTTC. Translating gives CASSRYRDPESGYGYTF. The chain joins TRBV14 to TRBJ1-2, with D possibly TRBD1 on 5 matching bases. The CDR3 spans 17 residues. Looked up from germline, CDR1 is SGHDN and CDR2 is FVKESK. V dropped 4 bases and J dropped 4 bases, with 22 bases sitting between them. Full variable domain (rest looked up from reference TRBV14 and TRBJ1-2): EAGVTQFPSHSVIEKGQTVTLRCDPISGHDNLYWYRRVMGKEIKFLLHFVKESKQDESGMPNNRFLAERTGGTYSTLKVQPAELEDSGVYFCASSRYRDPESGYGYTFGSGTRLTVV.

This clonotype has a count of ten or more. The rearrangement joins TRBV5-6 to TRBJ1-1; D is perhaps TRBD1 (5 bases). Looked up from germline, CDR1 is SGHDT and CDR2 is YYEEEE. V was cut by 4 bases and J by 0 bases, with 16 bases left in between. CDR3 size: 16 residues. The CDR3 region has the DNA TGTGCCAGCAGCCCTAAGGGGCAGATAATGAACACTGAAGCTTTCTTT. Its protein is CASSPKGQIMNTEAFF.

This clonotype came up many times. The J gene is TRBJ2-7, the V gene TRBV4-1, with TRBD2 identical over 11 bases. J was trimmed by 2 bases and V by 6 bases; bases with no gene match: 9. Germline CDR1 and CDR2: MGHRA and YSYEKL. This CDR3 is 16 amino acids long. CDR3 sequence reads: CASRSLAGVITYEQYF. CDR3 bases: TGCGCCAGCAGATCACTAGCGGGAGTCATAACCTACGAGCAGTACTTC.

This clonotype was recorded many times. The chain uses TRBV20-1 and TRBJ1-2; D is unclear. CDR1 and CDR2 from the germline V gene are DFQATT and SNEGSKA (reference sequence). CDR3 size: 13 residues. V was cut by 6 bases and J by 2 bases, with 13 bases left in between. The CDR3 bases are TGCAGTGCGTCCCCGACGGACAACTATGGCTACACCTTC. Protein: CSASPTDNYGYTF.

In this sample, this clonotype turned up many times. V usage is TRBV5-5 and J usage is TRBJ2-1; 9 bases map to TRBD1. Germline V gives CDR1 SGHKS, CDR2 YYEKEE (reference sequence). J lost 4 bases, V lost 4 bases, and 6 bases had no gene match. The CDR3 extends over 15 amino acids. This chain's CDR3 is CASSHDRGSYNEQFF. CDR3 nucleotide sequence: TGTGCCAGCAGCCACGACAGGGGGTCTTACAATGAGCAGTTCTTC. The full variable domain, rest sourced from reference TRBV5-5 and TRBJ2-1, is DAGVTQSPTHLIKTRGQQVTLRCSPISGHKSVSWYQQVLGQGPQFIFQYYEKEERGRGNFPDRFSARQFPNYSSELNVNALLLGDSALYLCASSHDRGSYNEQFFGPGTRLTVL.

The sample holds many counts of this clonotype. The J gene is TRBJ2-1, the V gene TRBV11-1; weak D call: TRBD2 (5 bases). The CDR3 covers 14 residues. V shed 1 base and J shed 7 bases, with 11 bases lying between them. CDR1 and CDR2 from the germline V gene are SGHAT and FQDESV (reference sequence). CDR3 DNA sequence: TGTGCCAGCAGCTTAGTCCCTAGCCCGAATGAGCAGTTCTTC. Residues: CASSLVPSPNEQFF.

This clonotype was observed at least ten times. V usage is TRBV18 and J usage is TRBJ1-1, with D possibly being TRBD1 (5 bases). The CDR3 consists of 12 residues. V dropped 8 bases and J dropped 5 bases, with 12 bases sitting between them. Germline V gene sequence: CDR1 KGHSH, CDR2 LQKENI. The CDR3 sequence is CASLSWGTEAFF. The CDR3 DNA reads as TGTGCCAGCCTCTCCTGGGGGACTGAAGCTTTCTTT. The whole variable domain, remainder taken from reference TRBV18 and TRBJ1-1, is NAGVMQNPRHLVRRRGQEARLRCSPMKGHSHVYWYRQLPEEGLKFMVYLQKENIIDESGMPKERFSAEFPKEGPSILRIQQVVRGDSAAYFCASLSWGTEAFFGQGTRLTVV.

This clonotype was picked up many times. The V call is TRBV2, the J call TRBJ2-3; 7 bases line up with TRBD1. This CDR3 comprises 15 residues. CDR1 SNHLY and CDR2 FYNNEI come from the germline V gene. Trimming at V came to 1 base and at J to 0 bases, leaving 1 base not matched to a gene. The CDR3 DNA follows: TGTGCCAGCAGTGAAGAGGGGGCCAGCACAGATACGCAGTATTTT. This encodes CASSEEGASTDTQYF.

The chain is built from TRBV12-3 or TRBV12-4 and TRBJ1-5; the D gene is possibly TRBD1 (6 bases). Trimming removed 6 bases at V and 5 bases at J, with 17 bases between. The CDR3 consists of 15 residues. CDR3 region: CASRTEGGSDQPQHF. The CDR3 nucleotides are TGTGCCAGCAGAACAGAAGGGGGGAGCGATCAGCCCCAGCATTTT.

This clonotype has at least ten counts. The chain carries TRBV29-1 and TRBJ2-7; tentative D call: TRBD1 (6 bases). This CDR3 spans 11 amino acids. The germline V gene has CDR1 SQVTM and CDR2 ANQGSEA. The V end lost 6 bases, the J end lost 5 bases, and 11 bases lay between the germline ends. CDR3 protein: CSVKGEDEQYF. The CDR3 nucleotides are TGCAGCGTAAAGGGGGAAGACGAGCAGTACTTC.

This clonotype was recorded at least ten times. The chain has TRBV5-1 and TRBJ2-1; TRBD2 is a possible D gene (7 bases). CDR1 SGHRS and CDR2 YFSETQ come from the germline V gene. This CDR3 spans 12 amino acids. Trimming pared 3 bases from V and 10 bases from J, leaving 11 bases between. In DNA, the CDR3 is TGCGCCAGCAGCTGGGGGGGCCAGGAGCAGTTCTTC. Protein product: CASSWGGQEQFF.

This clonotype was counted at least ten times. V usage is TRBV3-1 and J usage is TRBJ2-1; D is ambiguous. Germline CDR1 LGHDT, CDR2 YNNKEL (reference sequence). This CDR3 spans 13 amino acids. V was shortened by 1 base and J by 5 bases, with 6 bases between the two germline ends. CDR3 sequence (DNA): TGTGCCAGCAGCCAAGCAGATAACAATGAGCAGTTCTTC. Amino acids: CASSQADNNEQFF.

In its sample, this clonotype was seen many times. The gene calls are TRBV4-1 and TRBJ2-2, with a possible D match to TRBD1 (6 bases). Germline V gene sequence: CDR1 MGHRA, CDR2 YSYEKL. This CDR3 contains 13 residues. Trimming took off 6 bases at V and 4 bases at J, with 9 bases between the two ends. The CDR3 DNA follows: TGCGCCAGCAGGCGAGGGGGCACCGGGGAGCTGTTTTTT. Its translation is CASRRGGTGELFF.

In this sample, this clonotype turned up many times. This chain links TRBV11-2 with TRBJ2-3; D not resolved. CDR3 size: 12 residues. Trimming left V 0 bases short and J 7 bases short, with 5 bases between. CDR1 is SGHAT and CDR2 is FQNNGV in the germline V gene. CDR3 DNA sequence: TGTGCCAGCAGCTTAGAAGGCAATACGCAGTATTTT. This encodes CASSLEGNTQYF. Looking up the rest from reference TRBV11-2 and TRBJ2-3 gives the full variable domain: EAGVAQSPRYKIIEKRQSVAFWCNPISGHATLYWYQQILGQGPKLLIQFQNNGVVDDSQLPKDRFSAERLKGVDSTLKIQPAKLEDSAVYLCASSLEGNTQYFGPGTRLTVL.

This clonotype was seen at least ten times. The gene calls are TRBV9 and TRBJ1-3; 9 nucleotides agree with TRBD1. The V and J ends lost 1 base and 1 base, in that order; junction bases with no gene match: 6. The CDR3 loop spans 17 amino acids. Germline V gene data show CDR1 as SGDLS and CDR2 as YYNGEE. DNA of the CDR3: TGTGCCAGCAGCGTAAACCTAGGACAGGGGTCTGGAAACACCATATATTTT. Its protein is CASSVNLGQGSGNTIYF.

This clonotype has a count of ten or more. This chain links TRBV11-2 with TRBJ2-4, with D perhaps matching TRBD2 (6 bases). The germline V gene encodes CDR1 SGHAT and CDR2 FQNNGV. V lost 5 bases, J lost 0 bases, and 11 bases lay in between. This CDR3 region has 15 residues. The CDR3 coding sequence is TGTGCCAGCAGCAAACTGCGGGGAGCCAAAAACATTCAGTACTTC. Translating gives CASSKLRGAKNIQYF.

This chain joins TRBV10-3 and TRBJ2-1; 7 nucleotides match TRBD1. J was trimmed by 7 bases and V by 8 bases; bases with no gene match: 5. Germline V gives CDR1 ENHRY, CDR2 SYGVKD. The CDR3 totals 12 residues. As DNA, the CDR3 is TGTGCCATCGGACAGGCGGCGAATGAGCAGTTCTTC. Amino acid sequence: CAIGQAANEQFF.